This T cell receptor beta chain was recorded in a study of beta chain features in type 1 diabetes. Overall study context: Patients did not differ from healthy donors in age, gender or cell yield.

CDR1 is SGDLS, CDR2 YYNGEE, per germline. The CDR3 runs to 14 residues. The germline V and J ends were trimmed by 0 bases and 7 bases, with 11 bases remaining between them. The investigators reverse transcribed all of the isolated RNA, so they sequenced expressed TCRB transcripts. The data were produced by immunoSEQ multiplex PCR, yet TCRdb's version contains in-frame clones alone and is incomplete. The profile shows some 500,000 clones, 11% of them singletons. This TCR was sampled from a woman between 18 and 29 years old in good health. This sequence joins TRBV9 and TRBJ2-4; D is unclear. Sequencing input: naive CD4+ T cells from blood. The CDR3 loop is CASSVAPGENIQYF. As DNA, the CDR3 is TGTGCCAGCAGCGTAGCACCGGGTGAGAACATTCAGTACTTC. Together with reference TRBV9 and TRBJ2-4, the CDR3 gives the full variable domain: DSGVTQTPKHLITATGQRVTLRCSPRSGDLSVYWYQQSLDQGLQFLIQYYNGEERAKGNILERFSAQQFPDLHSELNLSSLELGDSALYFCASSVAPGENIQYFGAGTRLSVL.